Following are 11 T cell receptor beta chains from one sample sequenced in a study of molecular identifiers for immune sequencing clone quantification. Using its own MiXCR run on the PCR reads, TCRdb lists one record per CDR3 protein. This sample has roughly 10,000 distinct CDR3 sequences; roughly a sixth occur once, and the top ten carry 2% to 2.5%. Input material: naive CD8+ T cells from blood, with Jurkat cell RNA spiked in. Regarding subset: FACS-sorted CD8+CD4-CCR7+CD45RA+ naive T cells. Source of these receptors: a human donor in good health. Some libraries in this study had Jurkat cell RNA spiked in.

This clonotype is medium-sized. The gene calls are TRBV4-1 and TRBJ2-1; TRBD2 matches at 9 bases. Looked up from germline, CDR1 is MGHRA and CDR2 is YSYEKL. The V and J ends lost 0 bases and 6 bases, in that order; junction bases with no gene match: 6. The CDR3 spans 16 residues. The CDR3 DNA reads TGCGCCAGCAGCCAAGAAAGGGCGGGAGGGGGCAATGAGCAGTTCTTC. It is translated as CASSQERAGGGNEQFF.

A remark on this clonotype: A much larger clone differs by one base, so this may be a read error. No conserved phenylalanine or tryptophan ends this CDR3, so it is likely a read error. The chain links TRBV27 to TRBJ2-7; TRBD1 might be the D (6 bases). Deletions cut 2 bases from V and 5 bases from J, with 13 bases between. Germline V gene lookup returns CDR1 MNHEY and CDR2 SMNVEV (reference sequence). The length of the CDR3 is 14 residues. Here the CDR3 reads CASSLTGTRHEQYL. For the CDR3, the DNA is TGTGCCAGCAGTTTAACCGGGACACGGCACGAGCAGTACCTC.

This clonotype was recorded a few times. The CDR3 DNA reads TGTGCCAGCAGCTCCCCGGGACAGGGTTTGTATGAGCAGTTCTTC. As protein: CASSSPGQGLYEQFF. This sequence joins TRBV11-2 and TRBJ2-1, with TRBD1 matching over 9 bases. CDR1 and CDR2 (germline): SGHAT, FQNNGV. V trimming: 4 bases; J trimming: 8 bases; junction bases outside the gene matches: 9. The CDR3 runs 15 residues.

V and J are TRBV29-1 and TRBJ2-7; D is possibly TRBD2 (5 bases). Germline assignment: CDR1 SQVTM and CDR2 ANQGSEA. Trimming took 1 base from V and 6 from J, leaving 10 bases between them. The CDR3 totals 12 residues. CDR3 loop: CSVEGDGVEQYF. In nucleotides, the CDR3 is TGCAGCGTTGAAGGCGACGGGGTCGAGCAGTACTTC.

In this sample, this clonotype turned up a few times. Possible read error: a much larger clone is one base away. The CDR3 DNA sequence: TGTGCCAGCAGGCTGGGCAATGGCGCCTACAATGAGCAGTTCTTC. This translates into CASRLGNGAYNEQFF. V gene TRBV6-1 combines with J gene TRBJ2-1; D not certain. Germline-derived CDR1 and CDR2 are MNHNS and SASEGT. Trimming left V 6 bases short and J 2 bases short, with 14 bases between. The CDR3 runs to 15 residues.

The table lists this clonotype with many counts. The chain carries TRBV7-9 and TRBJ2-7, with unresolved D. Germline V CDR1 and CDR2: SEHNR, FQNEAQ (reference sequence). Trimming stripped 0 bases from V and 7 bases from J, with 7 bases between. This CDR3 region has 12 residues. The CDR3 coding sequence is TGTGCCAGCAGCTTAGCTGGAACGGAGCAGTACTTC. Residues: CASSLAGTEQYF.

Regarding this clonotype: A much larger clonotype is one base distant, so this may be a read error. CDR3 sequence: CASCRRDSNQPQHF. DNA for the CDR3: TGTGCCAGCTGTCGGAGGGATAGCAATCAGCCCCAGCATTTT. The rearrangement joins TRBV6-1 to TRBJ1-5; D is uncertain. With 8 bases removed from V and 0 bases from J, the gap between germline ends came to 11 bases. The V gene's germline CDR1 is MNHNS and CDR2 SASEGT. This CDR3 is 14 amino acids long.

The gene calls are TRBV19 and TRBJ2-7; D tentatively fits TRBD1 or TRBD2 (5 bases each). Germline V gene lookup returns CDR1 LNHDA and CDR2 SQIVND (reference sequence). The CDR3 covers 14 residues. The V end lost 2 bases, the J end lost 5 bases, and 13 bases lay between the germline ends. CDR3 sequence reads: CASSIWFGTHEQYF. In nucleotides, the CDR3 is TGTGCCAGTAGTATATGGTTTGGGACGCACGAGCAGTACTTC. Based on the CDR3 plus reference TRBV19 and TRBJ2-7, the full variable domain is DGGITQSPKYLFRKEGQNVTLSCEQNLNHDAMYWYRQDPGQGLRLIYYSQIVNDFQKGDIAEGYSVSREKKESFPLTVTSAQKNPTAFYLCASSIWFGTHEQYFGPGTRLTVT.

The chain links TRBV9 to TRBJ1-1, with 12 positions matching TRBD1. This CDR3 is built from 18 residues. Germline assignment: CDR1 SGDLS and CDR2 YYNGEE. V trimming: 4 bases; J trimming: 3 bases; junction bases outside the gene matches: 13. The CDR3, as DNA: TGTGCCAGCAGCCCGAGAGAAGGGACAGGGGGCAGGGACACTGAAGCTTTCTTT. Translation: CASSPREGTGGRDTEAFF.

This clonotype appeared a single time. This chain connects TRBV29-1 to TRBJ2-7; a weak D match, TRBD1 (5 bases). Trimming left V 7 bases short and J 2 bases short, with 12 bases between. There are 12 residues in the CDR3. The germline CDR1 and CDR2 sequences are SQVTM and ANQGSEA. The chain's CDR3 is CSARTKAYEQYF. CDR3 bases: TGCAGCGCCAGGACAAAGGCCTACGAGCAGTACTTC.

The table lists this clonotype with many counts. The rearrangement joins TRBV5-6 to TRBJ2-5, with TRBD1 as a possible D gene (5 bases). The CDR3 is 13 amino acids. Trimming cost V 0 bases and J 7 bases, with 10 bases left between them. CDR1 is SGHDT, CDR2 YYEEEE, per germline. CDR3 nucleotides: TGTGCCAGCAGCTTGGCCAACCAGGGGACCCAGTACTTC. As protein: CASSLANQGTQYF. Full variable domain (rest looked up from reference TRBV5-6 and TRBJ2-5): DAGVTQSPTHLIKTRGQQVTLRCSPKSGHDTVSWYQQALGQGPQFIFQYYEEEERQRGNFPDRFSGHQFPNYSSELNVNALLLGDSALYLCASSLANQGTQYFGPGTRLLVL.